Included here is one T cell receptor beta chain sequence, with context. The data are from a study of blood T cell repertoires in COVID-19. About the study: Some COVID-19 samples were acute and others convalescent; all came from the United States, Italy and Spain.

Germline lookup yields CDR1 SEHNR and CDR2 FQNEAQ (reference sequence). Germline trimming cut 5 bases from V and 3 bases from J; bases unmatched to any gene: 6. This CDR3 region has 16 residues. The protocol was immunoSEQ multiplex PCR, while the TCRdb copy is restricted to in-frame clones and leaves out a portion. This sample carries 190,000 or so clones, approximately 75% of them seen once, and the ten largest clones take 7.5% to 10%. The specimen sequenced was PBMCs or T cells enriched from blood (not recorded which). The sequence came from a man between 40 and 49 years old who had recovered from COVID-19. The V gene is TRBV7-9, the J gene TRBJ1-4; TRBD1 aligns across 10 bases. The CDR3 DNA reads as TGTGCCAGCAGCCCCGACAGGGGGCTGGCTAATGAAAAACTGTTTTTT. Encoded protein: CASSPDRGLANEKLFF. The full variable domain, its missing parts supplied by reference TRBV7-9 and TRBJ1-4, is DTGVSQNPRHKITKRGQNVTFRCDPISEHNRLYWYRQTLGQGPEFLTYFQNEAQLEKSRLLSDRFSAERPKGSFSTLEIQRTEQGDSAMYLCASSPDRGLANEKLFFGSGTQLSVL.